This TCR beta chain originates from a study of shared clonotypes between healthy human individuals. Overall study results and limits: An anticipated effect of sequencing depth on clonotype sharing among donors was recognized.

Germline loops: CDR1 SGHRS, CDR2 YFSETQ. V lost 0 bases and J 1 base, leaving 4 bases between the germline ends. CDR3 length: 13 residues. Produced via immunoSEQ multiplex PCR; TCRdb's table is partial and in-frame only. The sample shows approximately 510,000 clones, approximately 79% of them seen only once. A few counts support this clone. What it binds is unknown. Other DNA variants within this sample encode the same CDR3. Sequencing input: PBMCs. The chain recombines TRBV5-1 with TRBJ1-1; D remains unclear. This clonotype originated in a woman aged 40 to 50 in good health. Some clones in this sample may be carry-over from other donors' samples. The CDR3, as DNA: TGCGCCAGCAGCTTGGATCCGAACACTGAAGCTTTCTTT. Its translation: CASSLDPNTEAFF.